Listed below are T cell receptor beta chains from one sample, sequenced in a study of blood T cell repertoires in COVID-19. The assay was immunoSEQ multiplex PCR, and TCRdb's table has in-frame clones only and misses some. The table includes about 210,000 clones, 65% to 85% detected once. Source material: PBMCs or T cells enriched from blood (not recorded which). These receptors were collected from a man younger than 40 with acute COVID-19. CDR3s include the opening cysteine and the closing phenylalanine or tryptophan. Fields, in order: D gene, clone size, V gene, J gene, CDR3 protein, CDR3 DNA. The D gene is left open where the match is weak. Only some rows state a clone size, as once, few, many or a class for expanded clones.

>TRBD1|NA|TRBV2|TRBJ2-7
CASTSGQGREQYF
TGTGCCAGCACCTCGGGACAGGGACGCGAGCAGTACTTC
>NA|NA|TRBV5-1|TRBJ2-7
CASSLQTSSSYEQYF
TGCGCCAGCAGCTTACAGACATCAAGCTCCTACGAGCAGTACTTC
>TRBD1|NA|TRBV7-2|TRBJ1-5
CASSSDRASNQPQHF
TGTGCCAGCAGCTCGGACAGGGCCAGCAATCAGCCCCAGCATTTT
>NA|few|TRBV24-1|TRBJ1-6
CATSDLGGSDSPLHF
TGTGCCACCAGTGATTTAGGGGGTAGTGATTCACCCCTCCACTTT
>NA|NA|TRBV7-9|TRBJ2-1
CASSWMEEQFF
TGTGCCAGCAGCTGGATGGAGGAGCAGTTCTTC
>NA|NA|TRBV9|TRBJ2-7
CASSVSGTSYEQYF
TGTGCCAGCAGCGTATCAGGTACATCCTACGAGCAGTACTTC
>NA|NA|TRBV6-5|TRBJ2-2
CASSYWTPNTGELFF
TGTGCCAGCAGTTACTGGACACCGAACACCGGGGAGCTGTTTTTT
>NA|NA|TRBV18|TRBJ1-1
CASSPLGQGYTEAFF
TGTGCCAGCTCACCACTAGGTCAGGGGTACACTGAAGCTTTCTTT
>NA|NA|TRBV30|TRBJ2-7
CAWSVTIVEQYF
TGTGCCTGGAGTGTGACTATCGTGGAGCAGTACTTC
>TRBD1|NA|TRBV5-1|TRBJ2-1
CASSLFSGQGGSYNEQFF
TGCGCCAGCAGCCTTTTCAGTGGACAGGGGGGTTCCTACAATGAGCAGTTCTTC
>NA|NA|TRBV9|TRBJ2-1
CASSVAGGLLNEQFF
TGTGCCAGCAGCGTAGCCGGGGGGCTCTTAAATGAGCAGTTCTTC
>NA|NA|TRBV19|TRBJ1-1
CASSPRGPKAEAFF
TGTGCCAGTAGCCCCAGGGGCCCTAAGGCTGAAGCTTTCTTT
>NA|NA|TRBV4-1|TRBJ1-2
CASVGRIGGYTF
TGCGCCAGCGTAGGGAGGATTGGTGGCTACACCTTC
>NA|NA|TRBV5-1|TRBJ1-4
CASSEGTGNLAGKLFF
TGCGCCAGCAGCGAAGGTACCGGGAACCTAGCCGGAAAACTGTTTTTT
>NA|few|TRBV18|TRBJ2-2
CASSIQRVKTGTGELFF
TGTGCCAGCTCAATTCAACGGGTGAAGACGGGCACCGGGGAGCTGTTTTTT
>TRBD1|NA|TRBV10-2|TRBJ1-1
CAAGQGSGTEAFF
TGCGCCGCGGGACAGGGTAGCGGAACTGAAGCTTTCTTT
>TRBD2|NA|TRBV4-2|TRBJ2-1
CASSPEGWAGAYNEQFF
TGTGCCAGCAGCCCAGAGGGATGGGCGGGGGCCTACAATGAGCAGTTCTTC
>TRBD1|NA|TRBV7-3|TRBJ2-1
CASSFAGGLNEQFF
TGTGCCAGCAGCTTCGCAGGGGGTCTCAATGAGCAGTTCTTC
>NA|NA|TRBV20-1|TRBJ2-4
CSASPENIQYF
TGCAGTGCTAGCCCGGAAAACATTCAGTACTTC
>TRBD1|once|TRBV6-5|TRBJ1-6
CASRGQTYNSPLHF
TGTGCCAGCAGGGGACAGACCTATAATTCACCCCTCCACTTT
>NA|NA|TRBV5-4|TRBJ2-5
CASSWAESGETQYF
TGTGCCAGCAGCTGGGCGGAAAGCGGAGAGACCCAGTACTTC
>NA|NA|TRBV28|TRBJ1-1
CASSLTRERFF
TGTGCCAGCAGTTTAACGAGGGAGCGGTTCTTT
>NA|few|TRBV11-3|TRBJ1-2
CASSPILPPGRANYGYTF
TGTGCCAGCAGCCCCATATTACCCCCAGGGAGGGCGAACTATGGCTACACCTTC
>TRBD1|NA|TRBV3-1/TRBV3-2|TRBJ1-6
CASSWDRANSPLHF
TGTGCCAGCAGCTGGGACAGGGCGAATTCACCCCTCCACTTT
>TRBD1|NA|TRBV13|TRBJ1-5
CTSSLQGQGENQPQHF
TGTACCAGCAGCTTACAGGGACAGGGAGAAAATCAGCCCCAGCATTTT
>NA|many|TRBV5-3|TRBJ1-1
CARSLNQEAFF
TGTGCCAGAAGCTTGAACCAGGAAGCTTTCTTT
>NA|NA|TRBV14|TRBJ1-2
CASRGGANYGYTF
TGTGCCAGCAGGGGGGGAGCTAACTATGGCTACACCTTC
>TRBD2|NA|TRBV7-3|TRBJ2-1
CASSLAGASNEQFF
TGTGCCAGCAGCCTAGCGGGGGCCTCCAATGAGCAGTTCTTC
>TRBD1|NA|TRBV4-1|TRBJ1-2
CASSQDSGTGFNYGYTF
TGCGCCAGCAGCCAAGATTCCGGGACAGGGTTTAACTATGGCTACACCTTC
>NA|NA|TRBV12-5|TRBJ1-3
CASGLDPGSGNTIYF
TGTGCTAGTGGTTTGGACCCGGGGTCTGGAAACACCATATATTTT
>NA|NA|TRBV16|TRBJ1-2
CASSQLLDRGGYTF
TGTGCCAGCAGCCAATTATTGGACCGGGGTGGCTACACCTTC
>NA|NA|TRBV27|TRBJ1-2
CASSLSGAGGPYGYTF
TGTGCCAGCAGTCTATCCGGGGCCGGGGGACCCTATGGCTACACCTTC
>NA|NA|TRBV27|TRBJ2-1
CASSLSRGFGNEQFF
TGTGCCAGCAGTTTATCTCGGGGGTTCGGGAATGAGCAGTTCTTC
>TRBD1|NA|TRBV30|TRBJ2-1
CAWEQGNEQFF
TGTGCCTGGGAACAGGGGAATGAGCAGTTCTTC
>NA|NA|TRBV19|TRBJ1-2
CASSTRQVGYGYTF
TGTGCCAGTAGTACCCGACAGGTTGGCTATGGCTACACCTTC
>NA|NA|TRBV27|TRBJ1-5
CASRSSQNQPQHF
TGTGCCAGCCGCTCGTCCCAGAATCAGCCCCAGCATTTT
>TRBD1|NA|TRBV10-2|TRBJ1-5
CASGQGADQPQHF
TGCGCCAGCGGACAGGGGGCCGATCAGCCCCAGCATTTT
>NA|NA|TRBV12-3/TRBV12-4|TRBJ2-7
CASSLRSYEQYF
TGTGCCAGCAGTTTACGGAGCTACGAGCAGTACTTC
>NA|NA|TRBV30|TRBJ2-3
CAWRNQGLLTDTQYF
TGTGCCTGGAGAAATCAGGGACTCCTCACAGATACGCAGTATTTT
>NA|NA|TRBV7-3|TRBJ2-1
CASSLPDGGTQFF
TGTGCCAGCAGCCTACCGGACGGGGGGACACAGTTCTTC
>TRBD1|NA|TRBV18|TRBJ2-1
CASSPTGVNEQFF
TGTGCCAGCTCACCCACAGGGGTCAATGAGCAGTTCTTC
>TRBD2|NA|TRBV2|TRBJ2-5
CASSYTSGETQYF
TGTGCCAGCAGTTATACTAGCGGGGAGACCCAGTACTTC
>TRBD1|NA|TRBV5-5|TRBJ1-2
CASSLDPGQGASYTF
TGTGCCAGCAGCTTGGATCCGGGACAGGGGGCAAGCTACACCTTC
>TRBD1|NA|TRBV7-3|TRBJ2-5
CASSLIPQTTKILSTGAEETQYF
TGTGCCAGCAGCTTAATCCCCCAGACGACCAAAATCCTCTCAACAGGGGCCGAAGAGACCCAGTACTTC
>NA|NA|TRBV27|TRBJ1-2
CASSLEGGRNYGYTF
TGTGCCAGCAGTTTAGAGGGGGGGCGCAACTATGGCTACACCTTC
>NA|NA|TRBV6-5|TRBJ1-5
CASSPLWGGTQHF
TGTGCCAGCAGTCCCCTATGGGGCGGGACCCAGCATTTT
>NA|NA|TRBV5-1|TRBJ1-2
CASSLQTGTNYGYTF
TGCGCCAGCAGCCTCCAGACGGGTACTAACTATGGCTACACCTTC
>NA|NA|TRBV5-6|TRBJ1-2
CASTRNSAFGYTF
TGTGCCAGCACCCGGAACAGTGCTTTTGGCTACACCTTC
>TRBD1|NA|TRBV6-5|TRBJ2-7
CASSNYAGGPYEQYF
TGTGCCAGCAGTAATTACGCAGGGGGCCCCTACGAGCAGTACTTC
>NA|many|TRBV27|TRBJ1-2
CASSFSREYGYTF
TGTGCCAGCAGTTTCAGCCGGGAGTATGGCTACACCTTC
>TRBD1|NA|TRBV5-6|TRBJ2-3
CASSWGPTGGTDTQYF
TGTGCCAGCAGCTGGGGACCGACAGGGGGCACAGATACGCAGTATTTT
>TRBD2|NA|TRBV5-6|TRBJ2-5
CASSSAGLGVETQYF
TGTGCCAGCAGCTCGGCGGGACTAGGGGTCGAGACCCAGTACTTC
>TRBD1|NA|TRBV9|TRBJ2-7
CASSGGQGAAEQYF
TGTGCCAGCAGCGGCGGACAGGGGGCAGCTGAGCAGTACTTC